Listed below are T cell receptor beta chains from one sample, sequenced in a study of regulatory T cells in long-lasting Graves disease. TCRdb re-called the multiplex PCR reads with MiXCR, one entry per CDR3 protein. The sample lists a few hundred thousand distinct CDR3 sequences, 20% to 30% seen once, with about a quarter in the top ten. The sequenced sample was peripheral blood mononuclear cells (PBMCs), obtained when the disease was refractory, from a patient treated with antithyroid drugs. All receptors come from a female donor with Graves disease. Each CDR3 is given with its conserved first and last residue. Fields, in order: D gene, clone size, J gene, V gene, CDR3 DNA, CDR3 protein. A D gene is named only where the DNA matches it firmly. Where a row states a size, it is once, few, many or the class of an expanded clone; other rows omit it.

d_call: .
clone_size: .
j_call: TRBJ1-4
v_call: TRBV15
cdr3_nt: TGTGCCACCAGCAGAGATGGGAGGGTTGCTGAAAAACTGTTTTTT
cdr3_aa: CATSRDGRVAEKLFF

d_call: TRBD1
clone_size: many
j_call: TRBJ1-1
v_call: TRBV5-1
cdr3_nt: TGTGCCAGCAGTTCCGGGACAGGGAACACTGAAGCTTTCTTT
cdr3_aa: CASSSGTGNTEAFF

d_call: TRBD2
clone_size: .
j_call: TRBJ2-1
v_call: TRBV20-1
cdr3_nt: TGCAGTGCAATTCTAGCGGGTGCCGTTGATAATGAGCAGTTCTTC
cdr3_aa: CSAILAGAVDNEQFF

d_call: TRBD2
clone_size: many
j_call: TRBJ2-7
v_call: TRBV28
cdr3_nt: TGTGCCAGCAGTTTGCGAAGCGGGAGATTGTACGAGCAGTACTTC
cdr3_aa: CASSLRSGRLYEQYF

d_call: .
clone_size: .
j_call: TRBJ2-6
v_call: TRBV28
cdr3_nt: TGTGCCAGCATGAAACGGAGGGCCCAGTTATCTGGGGCCAACGTCCTGACTTTC
cdr3_aa: CASMKRRAQLSGANVLTF

d_call: .
clone_size: large
j_call: TRBJ1-1
v_call: TRBV20-1
cdr3_nt: TGCAGTGCTAGAGCTCCCCGGGGCAGGGGAAACACTGAAGCTTTCTTT
cdr3_aa: CSARAPRGRGNTEAFF

d_call: TRBD1
clone_size: .
j_call: TRBJ2-7
v_call: TRBV15
cdr3_nt: TGTGCCACCAGCAGAGTCGCCGGGACAGGCTACGAGCAGTACTTC
cdr3_aa: CATSRVAGTGYEQYF

d_call: TRBD2
clone_size: .
j_call: TRBJ2-7
v_call: TRBV6-9
cdr3_nt: TGTGCCAGCAGTTCCCAGCGGTTGGTTGGCGGGAGGATTAAGCAGTACTTC
cdr3_aa: CASSSQRLVGGRIKQYF

d_call: .
clone_size: few
j_call: TRBJ1-1
v_call: TRBV10-1
cdr3_nt: TGCGCCAGCAGGCAAAAAGGAGCGGGGATCGACACTGAAGCTTTCTTT
cdr3_aa: CASRQKGAGIDTEAFF

d_call: .
clone_size: many
j_call: TRBJ1-3
v_call: TRBV28
cdr3_nt: TGTGCCAGCAGGGGTAAGGGGTCGGTCCCTCGAAACACCATATATTTT
cdr3_aa: CASRGKGSVPRNTIYF